The TCR beta chain under discussion was sequenced for a study of OX40 agonist ivuxolimab in advanced cancers. About the study: Males comprised 70% to 85% of the group, whose mean age was roughly 64 years (range 23 to 79).

This CDR3 comprises 12 residues. The germline V and J ends were trimmed by 4 bases and 3 bases, with 5 bases remaining between them. Per the germline V gene, CDR1 is SGHTA and CDR2 is FQGNSA. The assay was immunoSEQ multiplex PCR, and TCRdb's table has in-frame clones only and misses some. The data hold some 46,000 clones, with over 70% observed a single time. Enrollment shut out patients with autoimmune disease history or systemic immunosuppression. This chain joins TRBV7-2 and TRBJ2-3, with D uncertain. This clonotype was obtained from an adult with an advanced solid tumor such as melanoma, head and neck, liver or kidney cancer. Material: CD4+ or CD8+ T cells sorted from blood, obtained in a trial of the OX40 agonist ivuxolimab. CDR3 nucleotides: TGTGCCAGCAGCTCCTTGACAGATACGCAGTATTTT. Translated, it gives CASSSLTDTQYF. Full variable domain (remainder filled in from reference TRBV7-2 and TRBJ2-3): GAGVSQSPSNKVTEKGKDVELRCDPISGHTALYWYRQSLGQGLEFLIYFQGNSAPDKSGLPSDRFSAERTGGSVSTLTIQRTQQEDSAVYLCASSSLTDTQYFGPGTRLTVL.